Sequencing of this T cell receptor (beta chain) was carried out in a study of human T cells and chemical hapten exposure. Across the study: Patch tests applied 0.01% DPC to the upper back and were scored after 6 days.

The CDR3 contains 16 residues. Per germline, CDR1 SGHVS and CDR2 FNYEAQ. Trimming stripped 5 bases from V and 0 bases from J, with 15 bases between. The table lists this clonotype with a few counts. TCRdb called the RACE reads again in MiXCR, with one record for every CDR3 protein. The sample lists some 110,000 distinct CDR3 sequences; about 12% were seen once. The time point was: patch test 1, 2 weeks after DPC sensitization. The treatment here: therapeutic diphenylcyclopropenone sensitization with weekly scalp DPC. The chain uses TRBV7-6 and TRBJ2-3; a possible D gene is TRBD1 (5 bases). The input for sequencing was whole blood, taken in connection with sensitization to the hapten diphenylcyclopropenone (DPC). This TCR was recovered from a woman in her forties or fifties with alopecia areata. Some clones in this sample may be carry-over from other donors' samples. The CDR3: CASSRLGRRSTDTQYF. The CDR3 nucleotides are TGTGCCAGCAGCCGACTGGGGCGGAGAAGCACAGATACGCAGTATTTT.